Shown below are 31 T cell receptor beta chains from a single sample sequenced in a study of cytomegalovirus exposure and HLA in healthy donors. Sequencing used immunoSEQ multiplex PCR; TCRdb keeps in-frame clones, though not all of them. The data hold 150,000 or so clones, with about 88% observed a single time. Sequencing was carried out using PBMCs. The receptors derive from a man aged 18-30 years in good health and CMV-seropositive.

The chain uses TRBV25-1 and TRBJ2-7, with 8 bases fitting TRBD1. This CDR3 is 14 amino acids long. The germline V gene has CDR1 MGHDK and CDR2 SYGVNS. V lost 4 bases and J lost 2; bases outside the gene matches: 4. The DNA for the CDR3 is TGTGCCAGCAGTGTGGACAGGGCCACCTACGAGCAGTACTTC. This codes for CASSVDRATYEQYF.

This chain connects TRBV6-6 to TRBJ1-2, with D maybe TRBD1 (6 bases). V lost 6 bases and J 8 bases, leaving 16 bases between the germline ends. CDR1 MNHNY and CDR2 SVGAGI come from the germline V gene (reference sequence). The CDR3 has 13 amino acids. The CDR3 spells CASRPRGAGGYTF. The CDR3 DNA is TGTGCCAGCAGGCCCCGGGGGGCGGGCGGCTACACCTTC.

The chain has TRBV21-1 and TRBJ2-7; TRBD1, the D gene given by the table, was not confirmed from the DNA. TRBV21-1 is a pseudogene segment. The CDR3 is made up of 14 amino acids. In DNA, the CDR3 is TGTGCCAGCAGCAAAGCCCACAGGGAAAACGAGCAGTACTTC. Its protein product is CASSKAHRENEQYF.

The chain links TRBV2 to TRBJ1-5; D perhaps matches TRBD1 (6 bases). The CDR3 is made up of 15 amino acids. Germline V gene data show CDR1 as SNHLY and CDR2 as FYNNEI. The germline V and J ends were trimmed by 5 bases and 0 bases, with 11 bases remaining between them. CDR3 residues: CASSFDRNSNQPQHF. The DNA of the CDR3 is TGTGCCAGCAGTTTTGACAGGAATAGCAATCAGCCCCAGCATTTT.

The rearrangement uses TRBV9 and TRBJ1-6; maybe TRBD1 (5 bases). The CDR3 has 14 amino acids. Germline V gene lookup returns CDR1 SGDLS and CDR2 YYNGEE. Trimming pared 0 bases from V and 9 bases from J, leaving 10 bases between. The chain's CDR3 is CASSVGGEGSPLHF. CDR3 in DNA: TGTGCCAGCAGCGTAGGGGGGGAGGGTTCACCCCTCCACTTT. The whole variable domain, filled in from reference TRBV9 and TRBJ1-6, reads DSGVTQTPKHLITATGQRVTLRCSPRSGDLSVYWYQQSLDQGLQFLIQYYNGEERAKGNILERFSAQQFPDLHSELNLSSLELGDSALYFCASSVGGEGSPLHFGNGTRLTVT.

V and J are TRBV11-2 and TRBJ2-1, with TRBD2 matching 10 bases. The germline V gene has CDR1 SGHAT and CDR2 FQNNGV. This CDR3 region has 16 residues. With V trimmed by 1 base and J by 7 bases, 7 bases remained unmatched. In DNA form, the CDR3 reads TGTGCCAGCAGCTTAGGGTTAGCGGGAGGCCAGAATGAGCAGTTCTTC. Encoded protein: CASSLGLAGGQNEQFF.

The chain joins TRBV7-9 to TRBJ2-3; the D gene is possibly TRBD1 (6 bases). The CDR3 runs 18 residues. V gave up 5 bases and J gave up 0 bases, with 21 bases separating them. Per germline, CDR1 SEHNR and CDR2 FQNEAQ (reference sequence). The CDR3 DNA sequence: TGTGCCAGCAGCCCATCCAAGACAGGATGGAAGAGCACAGATACGCAGTATTTT. Its protein product is CASSPSKTGWKSTDTQYF.

The chain links TRBV7-8 to TRBJ1-5; D gene ambiguous. The germline CDR1 and CDR2 sequences are SGHVS and FQNEAQ. Trimming stripped 0 bases from V and 8 bases from J, with 8 bases between. The CDR3 is 13 residues long. The CDR3 sequence is CASSLAPVEPQHF. The CDR3 region has the DNA TGTGCCAGCAGCTTAGCGCCTGTAGAGCCCCAGCATTTT.

This chain connects TRBV4-2 to TRBJ2-1; 8 nucleotides agree with TRBD2. CDR3 length: 15 amino acids. The trim removed 1 base at V and 7 bases at J, leaving 6 bases unmatched. Germline assignment: CDR1 LGHNA and CDR2 YNFKEQ. Here the CDR3 reads CASSQVGTRRNEQFF. The CDR3 coding sequence is TGTGCCAGCAGCCAAGTCGGGACTAGAAGGAATGAGCAGTTCTTC.

CDR3 in amino acids: CASTNGGGYGYTF. DNA for the CDR3: TGTGCCAGCACCAACGGGGGGGGGTATGGCTACACCTTC. V usage is TRBV6-5 and J usage is TRBJ1-2, with D perhaps TRBD1 (5 bases). The ends were cut back, 7 bases at V and 5 bases at J, with 14 bases in the middle. Germline V CDR1 and CDR2: MNHEY, SVGAGI. CDR3 length equals 13 residues.

The chain recombines TRBV4-3 with TRBJ2-7; 8 bases fit TRBD1. Germline CDR1 LGHNA, CDR2 YSLEER. V trimming: 0 bases; J trimming: 4 bases; junction bases outside the gene matches: 5. The CDR3 is made up of 15 amino acids. This CDR3 is CASSQDTGGGYEQYF. The CDR3 bases are TGCGCCAGCAGCCAAGATACAGGGGGTGGGTACGAGCAGTACTTC.

The chain links TRBV7-9 to TRBJ2-7, with TRBD2 matching over 13 bases. CDR3 length: 16 residues. CDR1 and CDR2 from the germline V gene are SEHNR and FQNEAQ (reference sequence). V gave up 6 bases and J gave up 4 bases; unmatched junction bases: 9. CDR3 DNA sequence: TGTGCCAGCAGACCTCCCCCGACTAGCGGGGGGTACGAGCAGTACTTC. Translated: CASRPPPTSGGYEQYF.

CDR3 DNA sequence: TGTGCCAGCAGCCAGCTCGCGACAGGAAACACCATATATTTT. Encoded protein: CASSQLATGNTIYF. The chain joins TRBV4-2 to TRBJ1-3; D is uncertain. CDR1 and CDR2 (germline): LGHNA, YNFKEQ. The V gene lost 3 bases and the J gene lost 4 bases, with 10 bases spanning the gap. This CDR3 contains 14 residues.

The chain combines TRBV7-2 with TRBJ2-1; D is perhaps TRBD2 (6 bases). The V end was cut by 3 bases, the J end by 0 bases, with 12 bases between. Germline V gives CDR1 SGHTA, CDR2 FQGNSA. This CDR3 has 16 amino acids. The CDR3 DNA follows: TGTGCCAGCAGCTTGGGTAGCGGTAGCTCCTACAATGAGCAGTTCTTC. Translation gives CASSLGSGSSYNEQFF.

DNA of the CDR3: TGTGCCACCAGCAACCAATGGACAGTTGGCAATCAGCCCCAGCATTTT. Translation gives CATSNQWTVGNQPQHF. This chain links TRBV15 with TRBJ1-5, with D perhaps TRBD1 (6 bases). The V end lost 4 bases, the J end lost 2 bases, and 15 bases lay between the germline ends. This CDR3 is built from 16 residues. CDR1 is LNHNV and CDR2 is YYDKDF in the germline V gene (reference sequence). Filled out from reference TRBV15 and TRBJ1-5, the complete variable domain reads DAMVIQNPRYQVTQFGKPVTLSCSQTLNHNVMYWYQQKSSQAPKLLFHYYDKDFNNEADTPDNFQSRRPNTSFCFLDIRSPGLGDTAMYLCATSNQWTVGNQPQHFGDGTRLSIL.

The chain uses TRBV7-2 and TRBJ1-3; tentatively, D is TRBD1 (6 bases). The CDR3 covers 15 residues. Germline V gene lookup returns CDR1 SGHTA and CDR2 FQGNSA. Trimming cost V 4 bases and J 3 bases, with 13 bases left between them. CDR3 DNA: TGTGCCAGCAGCTCAAGGGTAGGGGGTGGAAACACCATATATTTT. It is translated as CASSSRVGGGNTIYF.

The chain recombines TRBV29-1 with TRBJ2-1; tentative D call: TRBD1 (5 bases). Germline-derived CDR1 and CDR2 are SQVTM and ANQGSEA. Between the trimmed V and J ends, which lost 4 bases and 3 bases, there was a span of 10 bases. This CDR3 region has 13 residues. CDR3 sequence reads: CSVVPDSYNEQFF. Written as DNA, the CDR3 is TGCAGCGTTGTCCCTGACAGCTACAATGAGCAGTTCTTC.

The rearrangement uses TRBV6-6 and TRBJ2-3, with TRBD1 matching 10 bases. Germline CDR1 is MNHNY and CDR2 is SVGAGI (reference sequence). V dropped 4 bases and J dropped 5; count of bases not matched to a gene: 3. The CDR3 runs 14 residues. The CDR3 loop is CASSSRTGGDTQYF. The DNA of the CDR3 is TGTGCCAGCAGTTCCCGGACAGGGGGAGATACGCAGTATTTT.

The V and J genes are TRBV9 and TRBJ1-1; D not certain. Between the trimmed V and J ends, which lost 0 bases and 4 bases, there was a span of 10 bases. The CDR3 totals 14 residues. The germline V gene has CDR1 SGDLS and CDR2 YYNGEE. The chain's CDR3 is CASSVGSKFTEAFF. CDR3 nucleotide sequence: TGTGCCAGCAGCGTAGGCAGTAAATTCACTGAAGCTTTCTTT. The full variable domain, rest sourced from reference TRBV9 and TRBJ1-1, is DSGVTQTPKHLITATGQRVTLRCSPRSGDLSVYWYQQSLDQGLQFLIQYYNGEERAKGNILERFSAQQFPDLHSELNLSSLELGDSALYFCASSVGSKFTEAFFGQGTRLTVV.

The chain uses TRBV12-2 and TRBJ2-1; the D call of TRBD2 is as the table states it, not checked on the DNA. TRBV12-2 corresponds to a pseudogene. The CDR3 has 13 residues. In nucleotides, the CDR3 is TGTGCAAGTCGCTCGGGACTCGACAATGAGCAGTTCTTC. Protein product: CASRSGLDNEQFF.

The gene calls are TRBV7-9 and TRBJ2-7, with D possibly being TRBD2 (5 bases). The V gene's germline CDR1 is SEHNR and CDR2 FQNEAQ (reference sequence). Trimming cost V 4 bases and J 0 bases, with 7 bases left between them. This CDR3 has 13 amino acids. CDR3 coding DNA: TGTGCCAGCAGCTGGCGGGCCTCCTACGAGCAGTACTTC. It yields the protein CASSWRASYEQYF.

In its sample, this clone is medium-sized. The chain employs TRBV9 and TRBJ2-3; 7 nucleotides agree with TRBD2. The CDR3 totals 13 residues. Trimming took 5 bases from V and 1 from J; bases not matched to a gene: 1. CDR1 is SGDLS and CDR2 is YYNGEE in the germline V gene. CDR3 nucleotide sequence: TGTGCCAGCAGTGGGGGGGGCACAGATACGCAGTATTTT. The encoded protein is CASSGGGTDTQYF.

A word on this clone: One end of the junction varies from germline; a read error may be responsible. J is TRBJ2-7 and V is TRBV6-6; 9 bases agree with TRBD2. CDR1 and CDR2 (germline): MNHNY, SVGAGI (reference sequence). The CDR3 sequence is 12 residues long. CDR3 sequence: CAPSGTSHEQYF. CDR3 in DNA: TGTGCGCCTAGCGGGACCTCCCACGAGCAGTACTTC.

The genes are TRBV5-1 and TRBJ2-1, with D perhaps TRBD2 (5 bases). In germline, CDR1 is SGHRS, CDR2 YFSETQ. The CDR3 consists of 16 residues. Trimming shortened V by 0 bases and J by 0 bases, and 10 bases separated the two germline ends. The DNA for the CDR3 is TGCGCCAGCAGCTTGGAGGCGGGCAGCTCCTACAATGAGCAGTTCTTC. Translation: CASSLEAGSSYNEQFF.

This chain uses TRBV7-9 with TRBJ2-3, with 7 nucleotides matching TRBD1. The CDR3 is 16 residues long. Germline CDR1 reads SEHNR; CDR2 reads FQNEAQ (reference sequence). V shed 5 bases, J shed 1 base, and the junction held 9 bases outside the gene matches. The CDR3 region has the DNA TGTGCCAGCAGCCCCATGAGGGGGCGCCGCACAGATACGCAGTATTTT. Protein sequence: CASSPMRGRRTDTQYF.

The genes are TRBV30 and TRBJ2-6, with no clear D. This CDR3 spans 14 amino acids. V lost 5 bases to trimming and J lost 1 base, with 9 bases between them. From germline, CDR1 is GTSNPN and CDR2 SVGIG (reference sequence). CDR3 loop: CAWGTGSGANVLTF. The CDR3 coding sequence is TGTGCCTGGGGCACGGGTTCTGGGGCCAACGTCCTGACTTTC.

The chain carries TRBV6-1 and TRBJ1-1, with a possible D match to TRBD1 (6 bases). Germline V gives CDR1 MNHNS, CDR2 SASEGT. V shed 4 bases and J shed 4 bases, with 16 bases lying between them. The CDR3 runs 15 residues. The CDR3 DNA sequence: TGTGCCAGCAGTGCGGTAGGGGGGGCGGCCACTGAAGCTTTCTTT. Protein: CASSAVGGAATEAFF.

The chain employs TRBV19 and TRBJ2-7; 9 nucleotides align to TRBD2. Germline V gives CDR1 LNHDA, CDR2 SQIVND (reference sequence). V trimming: 4 bases; J trimming: 4 bases; junction bases outside the gene matches: 11. The CDR3 runs to 16 residues. CDR3 protein: CASSTKGAGGRYEQYF. The CDR3 region has the DNA TGTGCCAGTAGTACCAAAGGAGCGGGAGGAAGGTACGAGCAGTACTTC.

The chain recombines TRBV6-6 with TRBJ2-1; D possibly corresponds to TRBD1 (5 bases). V lost 2 bases and J 6 bases, leaving 11 bases between the germline ends. Germline CDR1 is MNHNY and CDR2 is SVGAGI (reference sequence). This CDR3 spans 14 amino acids. The CDR3 loop reads CASSYQGAFNEQFF. CDR3 nucleotide sequence: TGTGCCAGCAGTTACCAGGGTGCCTTCAATGAGCAGTTCTTC.

The chain uses TRBV6-5 and TRBJ1-1; D not resolved. CDR1 MNHEY and CDR2 SVGAGI come from the germline V gene. The CDR3 loop spans 14 amino acids. Trimming cost V 2 bases and J 1 base, with 8 bases left between them. The CDR3 sequence is CASSYAGRNTEAFF. Written as DNA, the CDR3 is TGTGCCAGCAGTTACGCGGGGAGGAACACTGAAGCTTTCTTT.

This sequence joins TRBV7-9 and TRBJ2-1, with D possibly TRBD1 on 6 matching bases. CDR3 length equals 14 residues. Germline V gene sequence: CDR1 SEHNR, CDR2 FQNEAQ (reference sequence). V was pared by 4 bases and J by 5 bases, with 12 bases between. The CDR3 DNA is TGTGCCAGCAGCTCAGAAAGGGGGAACAATGAGCAGTTCTTC. It yields the protein CASSSERGNNEQFF. Full variable domain (rest looked up from reference TRBV7-9 and TRBJ2-1): DTGVSQNPRHKITKRGQNVTFRCDPISEHNRLYWYRQTLGQGPEFLTYFQNEAQLEKSRLLSDRFSAERPKGSFSTLEIQRTEQGDSAMYLCASSSERGNNEQFFGPGTRLTVL.